This T cell receptor beta chain was recovered during a study of T cell responses to AZD1222 COVID-19 vaccine. Here immunoSEQ multiplex PCR was the method, and the copy in TCRdb shows in-frame clones only, minus some. The sample contains about 180,000 clones, roughly 93% of which appear only once. Germline V CDR1 and CDR2: KGHSH, LQKENI. V lost 7 bases, J lost 8 bases, and 15 bases lay in between. This CDR3 contains 13 residues. This receptor was identified in an adult who received the MenACWY meningococcal vaccine as a control. The V call is TRBV18, the J call TRBJ2-1; no definite D call. The source material was peripheral blood, sampled 28 days after the second dose of the MenACWY control vaccine. CDR3 sequence reads: CASCRTLSDEQFF. The CDR3 nucleotides are TGTGCCAGCTGCCGTACACTAAGCGATGAGCAGTTCTTC.